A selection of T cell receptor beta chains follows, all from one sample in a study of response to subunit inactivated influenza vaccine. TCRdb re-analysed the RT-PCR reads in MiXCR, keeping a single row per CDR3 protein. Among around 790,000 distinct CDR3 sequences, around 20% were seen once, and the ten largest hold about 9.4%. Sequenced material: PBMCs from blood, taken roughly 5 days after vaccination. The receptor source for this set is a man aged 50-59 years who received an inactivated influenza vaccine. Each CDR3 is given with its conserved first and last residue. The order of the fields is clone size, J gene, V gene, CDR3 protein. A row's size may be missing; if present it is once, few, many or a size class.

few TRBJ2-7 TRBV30 CAWLTIDEQYF
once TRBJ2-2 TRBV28 CASRGDRDEELFF
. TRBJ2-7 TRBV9 CASSVHPRDGYEQYF
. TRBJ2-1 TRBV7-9 CASSPQGQGVNEQFF
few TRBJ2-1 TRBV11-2 CASSLVLAGAREQFF
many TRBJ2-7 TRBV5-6 CASSLAVTYEQYF
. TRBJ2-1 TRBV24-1 CATSEAPGTSGRAEQFF
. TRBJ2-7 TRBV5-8 CASSFLFLQGLSYEQYF
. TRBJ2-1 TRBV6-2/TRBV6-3 CASRPRSYNEQFF
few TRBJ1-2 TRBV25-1 CARQYSRGYTF
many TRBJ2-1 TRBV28 CASSFLAHNEQFF